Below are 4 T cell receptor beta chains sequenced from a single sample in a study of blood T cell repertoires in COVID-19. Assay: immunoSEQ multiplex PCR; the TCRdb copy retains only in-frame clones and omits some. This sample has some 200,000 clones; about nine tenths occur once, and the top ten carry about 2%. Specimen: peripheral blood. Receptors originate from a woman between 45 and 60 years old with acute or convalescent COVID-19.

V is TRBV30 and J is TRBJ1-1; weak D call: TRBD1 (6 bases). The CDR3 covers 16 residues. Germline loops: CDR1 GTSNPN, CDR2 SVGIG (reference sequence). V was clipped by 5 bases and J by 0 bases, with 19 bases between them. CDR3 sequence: CAWAPGHLRVNTEAFF. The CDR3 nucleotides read TGTGCCTGGGCTCCGGGACACCTGAGGGTGAACACTGAAGCTTTCTTT.

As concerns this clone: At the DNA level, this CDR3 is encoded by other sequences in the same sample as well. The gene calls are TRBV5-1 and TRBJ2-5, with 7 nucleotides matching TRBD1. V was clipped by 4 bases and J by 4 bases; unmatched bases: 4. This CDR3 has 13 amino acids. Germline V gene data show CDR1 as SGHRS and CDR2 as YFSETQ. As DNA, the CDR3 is TGCGCCAGCAGCCTTGACAGGGCAGAGACCCAGTACTTC. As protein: CASSLDRAETQYF.

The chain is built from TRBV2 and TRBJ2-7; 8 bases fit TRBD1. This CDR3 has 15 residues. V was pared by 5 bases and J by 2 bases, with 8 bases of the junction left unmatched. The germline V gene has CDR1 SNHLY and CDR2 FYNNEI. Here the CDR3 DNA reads TGTGCCAGCAGTTTGACAGGACAGGGACCCTACGAGCAGTACTTC. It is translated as CASSLTGQGPYEQYF.

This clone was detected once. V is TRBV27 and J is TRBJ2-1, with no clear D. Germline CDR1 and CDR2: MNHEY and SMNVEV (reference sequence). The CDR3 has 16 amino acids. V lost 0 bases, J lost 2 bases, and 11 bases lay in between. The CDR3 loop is CASSLSMGVAYNEQFF. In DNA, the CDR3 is TGTGCCAGCAGTTTATCGATGGGCGTTGCCTACAATGAGCAGTTCTTC.